The 18 T cell receptor beta chains given below trace back to one sample, sequenced in a study of post-analysis software for immune sequencing data. Overall study findings and caveats: The five TRBV segments detected at higher frequency in patients than in controls included TRBV5-6, TRBV5-1 and TRBV20-1.

The antigens of these receptors remain unknown. Sequencing libraries made from TCR beta cDNA carried unique molecular identifiers. TCRdb recomputed calls from the PCR reads with MiXCR, one row per CDR3 protein. The sample records roughly 870,000 distinct CDR3 sequences, about 53% being singletons. The specimen was blood. These receptors all stem from a girl aged 10 to 17 with multiple sclerosis.

This clonotype was recorded a few times. This CDR3 is CSARTTELREHTF. The CDR3 nucleotides are TGCAGTGCTAGAACTACAGAACTCAGGGAACACACCTTC. The chain recombines TRBV20-1 with TRBJ1-2; tentative D call: TRBD1 (5 bases). CDR3 size: 13 residues. Germline lookup yields CDR1 DFQATT and CDR2 SNEGSKA (reference sequence). V gave up 2 bases and J gave up 12 bases, with 19 bases separating them.

This chain links TRBV28 with TRBJ2-7, with 10 bases identical to TRBD1. The CDR3 runs 14 residues. Per germline, CDR1 MDHEN and CDR2 SYDVKM. V gave up 8 bases and J gave up 1 base; unmatched junction bases: 5. CDR3 nucleotide sequence: TGTGCCAGCGACCGGGACAGGGGATCCTACGAGCAGTACTTC. It is translated as CASDRDRGSYEQYF.

V gene TRBV20-1 combines with J gene TRBJ2-4; TRBD2 matches at 11 bases. J lost 7 bases, V lost 6 bases, and 11 bases had no gene match. The germline gives CDR1 DFQATT, CDR2 SNEGSKA (reference sequence). This CDR3 comprises 15 residues. Written as DNA, the CDR3 is TGCAGTGCGAGTAGCGGGAGGGCCCCGAGGAACATTCAGTACTTC. Amino acid sequence: CSASSGRAPRNIQYF.

This clonotype appeared a single time. The CDR3 nucleotides are TGCAGTGCTGGCAAGACAGGGGGCAATGGCTACACCTTC. It specifies CSAGKTGGNGYTF. The rearrangement links TRBV20-1 to TRBJ1-2; TRBD1 matches at 10 bases. This CDR3 has 13 residues. Germline V gene sequence: CDR1 DFQATT, CDR2 SNEGSKA (reference sequence). With V trimmed by 5 bases and J by 6 bases, 6 bases remained unmatched.

For this clonotype: The junction departs from germline at one end; a sequencing error may be responsible. The chain has TRBV7-8 and TRBJ2-7, with 9 bases fitting TRBD1. The CDR3 loop spans 16 amino acids. CDR1 is SGHVS, CDR2 FQNEAQ, per germline. DNA for the CDR3: TGTGCCAGCAGCTCCTACCGGGACAGGGTCCCCTACGTGCAGTACTTC. Encoded protein: CASSSYRDRVPYVQYF.

This clonotype has just one count. This chain joins TRBV29-1 and TRBJ1-1; 10 bases align to TRBD1. V lost 6 bases to trimming and J lost 4 bases; unmatched junction nucleotides: 11. Germline CDR1 is SQVTM and CDR2 is ANQGSEA. CDR3 length: 15 residues. CDR3 sequence (DNA): TGCAGCGTCCCGTTATGGGACAGGGGAGGCACTGAAGCTTTCTTT. As protein: CSVPLWDRGGTEAFF. Based on the CDR3 plus reference TRBV29-1 and TRBJ1-1, the full variable domain is SAVISQKPSRDICQRGTSLTIQCQVDSQVTMMFWYRQQPGQSLTLIATANQGSEATYESGFVIDKFPISRPNLTFSTLTVSNMSPEDSSIYLCSVPLWDRGGTEAFFGQGTRLTVV.

This chain joins TRBV5-1 and TRBJ2-7; D not certain. Trimming cost V 4 bases and J 7 bases, with 21 bases left between them. The CDR3 has 15 amino acids. Germline V CDR1 and CDR2: SGHRS, YFSETQ. As DNA, the CDR3 is TGCGCCAGCAGCACTCGGACGGACGGTCCTGAGGAGCAGTACTTC. Amino acid sequence: CASSTRTDGPEEQYF.

The chain uses TRBV9 and TRBJ2-5; 11 bases agree with TRBD2. The CDR3 covers 15 residues. CDR1 is SGDLS, CDR2 YYNGEE, per germline. The V segment lost 0 bases and the J segment 4 bases; nucleotides outside the gene matches: 2. The DNA of the CDR3 is TGTGCCAGCAGCGTAGATCTAGCGGGGGGAGAGACCCAGTACTTC. Protein sequence: CASSVDLAGGETQYF.

The chain combines TRBV12-3 or TRBV12-4 with TRBJ2-1, with 11 nucleotides matching TRBD1. The V gene end was trimmed by 6 bases and the J gene end by 8 bases; junction bases not matched to a gene: 9. The CDR3 loop spans 15 amino acids. In DNA, the CDR3 is TGTGCCAGCAGAATCTGGGACAGGGGGATGGATGAGCAGTTCTTC. Translated, it gives CASRIWDRGMDEQFF.

The chain recombines TRBV12-3 or TRBV12-4 with TRBJ2-1; 7 bases agree with TRBD1. This CDR3 is 14 amino acids long. Trimming removed 5 bases from V and 7 bases from J; junction bases left unmatched: 8. CDR3 sequence (DNA): TGTGCCAGCAGTCAGGCAGGGGGAAGAAATGAGCAGTTCTTC. It specifies CASSQAGGRNEQFF.

The chain carries TRBV12-3 or TRBV12-4 and TRBJ2-1; no clear D gene. The CDR3 runs to 14 residues. The ends were cut back, 4 bases at V and 7 bases at J, with 14 bases in the middle. CDR3 sequence (DNA): TGTGCCAGCAGTTCTGGCGTGGGGTTGAATGAGCAGTTCTTC. This gives the protein CASSSGVGLNEQFF.

The count of this clonotype is one. The chain recombines TRBV4-1 with TRBJ2-7; tentatively, D is TRBD1 or TRBD2 (5 bases each). Germline assignment: CDR1 MGHRA and CDR2 YSYEKL. V was pared by 4 bases and J by 0 bases, with 10 bases between. The CDR3 extends over 14 amino acids. CDR3 sequence (DNA): TGCGCCAGCAGCCGTGGGACGCCCTCCTACGAGCAGTACTTC. As protein: CASSRGTPSYEQYF.

V and J are TRBV13 and TRBJ1-2; D perhaps matches TRBD1 (5 bases). Germline CDR1 is PRHDT and CDR2 is FYEKMQ (reference sequence). Trimming cost V 2 bases and J 4 bases, with 11 bases left between them. The CDR3 sequence is 14 residues long. The CDR3 sequence: CASSLRAGSYGYTF. CDR3 sequence (DNA): TGTGCCAGCAGCTTACGTGCAGGGTCCTATGGCTACACCTTC.

The rearrangement uses TRBV6-6 and TRBJ1-2; D is uncertain. Germline loops: CDR1 MNHNY, CDR2 SVGAGI (reference sequence). Trimming removed 6 bases from V and 1 base from J, with 18 bases in between. The CDR3 covers 16 residues. Written as DNA, the CDR3 is TGTGCCAGCAGACCCCTTGTTAAACCGATTAACTATGGCTACACCTTC. This codes for CASRPLVKPINYGYTF.

This sequence joins TRBV12-3 or TRBV12-4 and TRBJ2-5, with 10 bases matching TRBD1. The tail of the sequence fits TRBJ2-7 better, so the J call may be wrong. The CDR3 extends over 14 amino acids. The CDR3 sequence is CASSRTGGLDEQYF. For the CDR3, the DNA is TGTGCCAGCAGTCGGACAGGGGGGCTCGACGAGCAGTACTTC.

This chain connects TRBV7-9 to TRBJ1-2, with D perhaps TRBD1 (6 bases). Trimming shortened V by 3 bases and J by 4 bases, and 15 bases separated the two germline ends. This CDR3 spans 15 amino acids. Germline V gives CDR1 SEHNR, CDR2 FQNEAQ (reference sequence). The chain's CDR3 is CASSFSGQLLYGYTF. DNA for the CDR3: TGTGCCAGCAGCTTCTCGGGACAACTCCTCTATGGCTACACCTTC.

V and J are TRBV29-1 and TRBJ2-3; either TRBD1 or TRBD2 may fit D (6 bases each). This CDR3 contains 14 residues. The germline CDR1 and CDR2 sequences are SQVTM and ANQGSEA. V was cut by 4 bases and J by 0 bases, with 11 bases left in between. The CDR3 spells CSVVTGASTDTQYF. The CDR3 nucleotides are TGCAGCGTTGTTACGGGGGCCAGCACAGATACGCAGTATTTT.

This chain connects TRBV6-6 to TRBJ2-7; D not resolved. The germline V gene has CDR1 MNHNY and CDR2 SVGAGI (reference sequence). Trimming shortened V by 8 bases and J by 4 bases, and 12 bases separated the two germline ends. The CDR3 loop spans 12 amino acids. CDR3 nucleotide sequence: TGTGCCAGCCTCACGGATGGGTACGAGCAGTACTTC. Translated: CASLTDGYEQYF.